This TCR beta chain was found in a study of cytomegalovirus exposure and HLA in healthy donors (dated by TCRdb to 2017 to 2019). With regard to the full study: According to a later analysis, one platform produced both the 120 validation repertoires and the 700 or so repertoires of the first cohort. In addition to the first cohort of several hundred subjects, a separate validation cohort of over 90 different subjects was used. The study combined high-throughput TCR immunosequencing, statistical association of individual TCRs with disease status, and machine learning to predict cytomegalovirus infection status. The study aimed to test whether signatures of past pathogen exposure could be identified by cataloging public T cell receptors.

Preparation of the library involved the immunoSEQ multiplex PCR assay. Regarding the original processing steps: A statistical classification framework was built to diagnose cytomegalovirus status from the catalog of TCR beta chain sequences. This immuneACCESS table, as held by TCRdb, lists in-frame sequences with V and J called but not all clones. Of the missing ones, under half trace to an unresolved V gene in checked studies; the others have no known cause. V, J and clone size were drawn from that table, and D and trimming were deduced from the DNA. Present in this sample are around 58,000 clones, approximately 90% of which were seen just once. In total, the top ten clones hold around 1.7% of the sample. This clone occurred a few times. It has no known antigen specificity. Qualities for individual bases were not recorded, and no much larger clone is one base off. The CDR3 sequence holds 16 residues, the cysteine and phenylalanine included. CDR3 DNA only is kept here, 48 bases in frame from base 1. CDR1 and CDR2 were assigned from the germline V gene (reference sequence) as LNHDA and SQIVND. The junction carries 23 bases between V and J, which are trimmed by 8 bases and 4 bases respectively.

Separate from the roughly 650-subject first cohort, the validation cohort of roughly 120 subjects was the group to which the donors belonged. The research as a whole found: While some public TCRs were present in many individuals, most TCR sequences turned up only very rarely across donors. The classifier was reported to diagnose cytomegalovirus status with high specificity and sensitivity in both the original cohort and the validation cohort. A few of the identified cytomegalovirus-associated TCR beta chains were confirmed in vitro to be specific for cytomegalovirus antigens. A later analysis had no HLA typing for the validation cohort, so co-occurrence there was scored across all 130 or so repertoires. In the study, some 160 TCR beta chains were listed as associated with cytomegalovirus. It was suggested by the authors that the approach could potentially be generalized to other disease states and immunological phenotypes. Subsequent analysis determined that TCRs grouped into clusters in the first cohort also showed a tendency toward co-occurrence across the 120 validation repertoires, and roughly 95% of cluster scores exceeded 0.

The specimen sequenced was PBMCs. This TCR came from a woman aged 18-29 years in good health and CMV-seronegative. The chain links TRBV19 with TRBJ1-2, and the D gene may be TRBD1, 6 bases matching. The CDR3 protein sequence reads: CASLRDKGVSGYGYTF. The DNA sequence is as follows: TGTGCCAGTCTTCGGGACAAGGGTGTGTCAGGCTATGGCTACACCTTC.